The clone carrying this T cell receptor beta chain was detected only once. The authors reverse transcribed all of the isolated RNA, so sequencing captured expressed TCRB transcripts. Method: immunoSEQ multiplex PCR; TCRdb's copy keeps in-frame clones and lacks some. The top ten clones hold around 0.02% of a sample with 860,000 or so clones, 17% of them seen once. Germline V gives CDR1 SGHVS, CDR2 FNYEAQ. The ends lost 5 bases at V and 7 bases at J; junction bases unmatched: 15. The CDR3 runs to 17 residues. The sample belongs to a study of beta chain features in type 1 diabetes. The origin of this receptor is a woman aged 18-35 years in good health. What was sequenced was naive CD4+ T cells from blood. The chain recombines TRBV7-6 with TRBJ2-1; TRBD2 aligns across 9 bases. CDR3 amino acids: CASSPARLAVARNEQFF. The DNA of the CDR3 is TGTGCCAGCAGCCCGGCCCGACTAGCGGTTGCCCGGAATGAGCAGTTCTTC.